This T cell receptor beta chain was observed in a study of blood T cell repertoires in COVID-19. The overall study: Spain, Italy and the United States supplied samples that represented acute and convalescent COVID-19. T cells, B-cell-depleted T cells, or PBMCs provided the cDNA or gDNA that served as material.

The CDR3 is 17 amino acids. Germline assignment: CDR1 LGHDT and CDR2 YNNKEL (reference sequence). The V and J ends lost 4 bases and 3 bases, in that order; junction bases with no gene match: 13. Authors' processing steps: The authors estimated nucleated cell counts from reference gene primer amplification. Measured with immunoSEQ multiplex PCR; TCRdb has only the in-frame clones, and not every one. Clone size and V and J calls were adopted from that table, with D and trimming inferred from the DNA. The data show almost 200,000 clones, with around 85% seen just once and 0.65% to 0.95% held by the top ten.

Input material: peripheral blood. The receptor comes from a woman in her seventies with acute or convalescent COVID-19. The chain couples TRBV3-1 (or the pseudogene TRBV3-2) to TRBJ2-3; TRBD2 aligns across 7 bases. The DNA for the CDR3 is TGTGCCAGCAGCCCCTACTGGGGGGGGACTCTAACAGATACGCAGTATTTT. It specifies CASSPYWGGTLTDTQYF.